This T cell receptor (beta chain) comes out of a study of technical replicates of blood from a few donors. TCRdb keeps only in-frame clones here, not all; method: immunoSEQ multiplex PCR. The table lists 15,000 or so clones, roughly 83% of them singletons, with approximately 10% in the top ten. Germline V gene data show CDR1 as SEHNR and CDR2 as FQNEAQ (reference sequence). The V and J ends lost 3 bases and 9 bases respectively, with 12 bases between them. This CDR3 is 13 amino acids long. The sequenced sample consisted of PBMCs. The chain employs TRBV7-9 and TRBJ1-5; TRBD1 is a possible D gene (5 bases). The clonotype was recovered from a human donor in good health. The CDR3 spells CASSLGGQGPQHF. Written as DNA, the CDR3 is TGTGCCAGCAGCTTGGGGGGTCAGGGGCCCCAGCATTTT.